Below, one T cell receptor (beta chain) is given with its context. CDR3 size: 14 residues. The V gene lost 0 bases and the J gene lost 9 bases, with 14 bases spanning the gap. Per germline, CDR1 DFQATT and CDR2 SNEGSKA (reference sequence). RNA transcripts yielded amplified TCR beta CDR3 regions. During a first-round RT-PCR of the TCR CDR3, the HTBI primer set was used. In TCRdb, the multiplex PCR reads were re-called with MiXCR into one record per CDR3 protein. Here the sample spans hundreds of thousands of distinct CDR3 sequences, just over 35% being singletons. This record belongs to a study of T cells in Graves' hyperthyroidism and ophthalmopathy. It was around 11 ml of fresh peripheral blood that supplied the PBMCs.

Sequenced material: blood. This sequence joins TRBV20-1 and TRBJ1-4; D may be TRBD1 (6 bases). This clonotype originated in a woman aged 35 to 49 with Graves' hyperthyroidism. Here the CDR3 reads CSARDPTGNKKLFF. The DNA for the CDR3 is TGCAGTGCTAGAGATCCGACAGGCAATAAAAAACTGTTTTTT.